Below are 32 T cell receptor beta chains sequenced from a single sample in a study of T cell changes during pregnancy in multiple sclerosis. Sequencing used immunoSEQ multiplex PCR; TCRdb keeps in-frame clones, though not all of them. The sample lists approximately 40,000 clones, about 90% occurring once. Sequencing used CD8+ T cells from peripheral blood mononuclear cells, obtained after pregnancy. These receptors were collected from a female donor with multiple sclerosis, enrolled in a pregnancy study.

The V gene is TRBV7-6, the J gene TRBJ2-1, with D uncertain. The CDR3 contains 16 residues. V was pared by 5 bases and J by 6 bases, with 20 bases between. The V gene's germline CDR1 is SGHVS and CDR2 FNYEAQ. The CDR3 DNA is TGTGCCAGCAGCCCTGGCGGCCCGGCGGTGGGCAATGAGCAGTTCTTC. It specifies CASSPGGPAVGNEQFF.

This chain uses TRBV6-5 with TRBJ2-1, with 8 bases aligning to TRBD2. The V gene's germline CDR1 is MNHEY and CDR2 SVGAGI. This CDR3 is 11 amino acids long. The ends lost 7 bases at V and 12 bases at J; junction bases unmatched: 5. The DNA of the CDR3 is TGTGCCAGCATCCACCGGGGGGGGCAGTTCTTC. Its protein product is CASIHRGGQFF.

V usage is TRBV9 and J usage is TRBJ2-7; D unresolved. The germline gives CDR1 SGDLS, CDR2 YYNGEE. Trimming left V 0 bases short and J 1 base short, with 8 bases between. The CDR3 is made up of 14 amino acids. In DNA form, the CDR3 reads TGTGCCAGCAGCGTAGGGGCAGATTCCTACGAGCAGTACTTC. This gives the protein CASSVGADSYEQYF.

This clone showed up just once. This rearrangement joins TRBV6-1 to TRBJ1-1, with a tentative D call TRBD1 (5 bases). V lost 11 bases, J lost 4 bases, and 23 bases lay in between. Germline V gene lookup returns CDR1 MNHNS and CDR2 SASEGT. CDR3 length: 15 residues. CDR3 region: CAGPTARGEFTEAFF. The CDR3 nucleotides are TGTGCCGGGCCTACGGCACGGGGGGAATTCACTGAAGCTTTCTTT.

This sequence joins TRBV27 and TRBJ2-7; tentative D call: TRBD1 (5 bases). The CDR3 is 15 residues long. In germline, CDR1 is MNHEY, CDR2 SMNVEV (reference sequence). V shed 6 bases and J shed 0 bases, with 15 bases lying between them. The CDR3 nucleotides read TGTGCCAGCAGGCCTGACAGTGCTCCCTCCTACGAGCAGTACTTC. This encodes CASRPDSAPSYEQYF.

This chain links TRBV2 with TRBJ1-6, with D tentatively TRBD1 (5 bases). This CDR3 region has 11 residues. With 7 bases removed from V and 7 bases from J, the gap between germline ends came to 5 bases. Per the germline V gene, CDR1 is SNHLY and CDR2 is FYNNEI. The CDR3 DNA sequence: TGTGCCAGCAAGGGGAATTCACCCCTCCACTTT. Encoded protein: CASKGNSPLHF.

This chain joins TRBV29-1 and TRBJ2-3; D is perhaps TRBD2 (7 bases). The CDR3 totals 15 residues. The V end lost 2 bases, the J end lost 3 bases, and 15 bases lay between the germline ends. The germline CDR1 and CDR2 sequences are SQVTM and ANQGSEA. The CDR3 protein is CSVEPRGGRTDTQYF. The CDR3 nucleotides are TGCAGCGTTGAACCAAGGGGGGGCCGGACAGATACGCAGTATTTT.

The chain combines TRBV6-1 with TRBJ2-3; 7 bases are a match to TRBD1. V shed 1 base, J shed 1 base, and the junction held 2 bases outside the gene matches. This CDR3 is built from 15 residues. The germline CDR1 and CDR2 sequences are MNHNS and SASEGT. The CDR3 nucleotides read TGTGCCAGCAGTGAAGGTGGGACAGGCACAGATACGCAGTATTTT. It encodes CASSEGGTGTDTQYF.

The rearrangement uses TRBV28 and TRBJ1-5; TRBD1 is a possible D gene (5 bases). The CDR3 runs 13 residues. Germline V CDR1 and CDR2: MDHEN, SYDVKM. V dropped 7 bases and J dropped 6 bases, with 13 bases sitting between them. CDR3 sequence: CASTRGGAQPQHF. CDR3 sequence (DNA): TGTGCCAGCACCAGAGGTGGGGCTCAGCCCCAGCATTTT.

The V gene is TRBV28, the J gene TRBJ2-7; a weak D match, TRBD2 (5 bases). CDR3 length equals 12 residues. Germline loops: CDR1 MDHEN, CDR2 SYDVKM. The V end was cut by 7 bases, the J end by 3 bases, with 10 bases between. CDR3 nucleotide sequence: TGTGCCAGCACCCCGGGGAACTACGAGCAGTACTTC. Amino acids: CASTPGNYEQYF.

This clone was recorded once. CDR3: CASSAGSGIGSDTQYF. The CDR3 DNA reads TGTGCCAGCTCTGCCGGCAGCGGGATTGGTAGCGATACGCAGTATTTT. This chain joins TRBV2 and TRBJ2-3, with 7 bases aligning to TRBD2. Germline CDR1 reads SNHLY; CDR2 reads FYNNEI. V was pared by 8 bases and J by 6 bases, with 17 bases of the junction left unmatched. This CDR3 comprises 16 residues. Full variable domain (rest looked up from reference TRBV2 and TRBJ2-3): EPEVTQTPSHQVTQMGQEVILRCVPISNHLYFYWYRQILGQKVEFLVSFYNNEISEKSEIFDDQFSVERPDGSNFTLKIRSTKLEDSAMYFCASSAGSGIGSDTQYFGPGTRLTVL.

Concerning this clone: An end of the junction does not agree with germline; a read error may underlie this. The J gene is TRBJ2-7, the V gene TRBV13, with a weak D call TRBD1 (5 bases). CDR3 size: 13 residues. The V gene's germline CDR1 is PRHDT and CDR2 FYEKMQ (reference sequence). CDR3 sequence (DNA): TGTGCCAGCACCTTAGGCCTTAGGGGCGAGCAGTACTTC. This codes for CASTLGLRGEQYF.

The chain recombines TRBV7-9 with TRBJ2-5; the match to TRBD1 covers 10 bases. J lost 4 bases, V lost 5 bases, and 4 bases had no gene match. CDR1 is SEHNR and CDR2 is FQNEAQ in the germline V gene (reference sequence). This CDR3 is 14 amino acids long. This chain's CDR3 is CASSPRDRGETQYF. CDR3 DNA sequence: TGTGCCAGCAGCCCCCGGGACAGGGGAGAGACCCAGTACTTC.

A few counts support this clone. The V and J genes are TRBV12-5 and TRBJ1-2, with 9 nucleotides matching TRBD1. V lost 0 bases, J lost 8 bases, and 16 bases stayed unmatched. The CDR3 is made up of 18 amino acids. CDR1 and CDR2 from the germline V gene are LGHNT and FRNRAP. In nucleotides, the CDR3 is TGTGCTAGTGGTTTGGTAATCGGCGGTACCCGGGACAGGGTGGGCTACACCTTC. Its protein product is CASGLVIGGTRDRVGYTF.

This clone occurred once. The rearrangement joins TRBV9 to TRBJ1-2; 9 positions agree with TRBD1. Germline CDR1 and CDR2: SGDLS and YYNGEE. The J segment lost 6 bases and the V segment lost 3 bases, leaving 15 bases of the junction unmatched. The CDR3 loop spans 17 amino acids. CDR3 sequence reads: CASSDRDREFIFDGYTF. The CDR3 DNA is TGTGCCAGCAGCGACCGGGACAGGGAGTTTATTTTCGATGGCTACACCTTC.

The rearrangement uses TRBV20-1 and TRBJ2-5, with D unresolved. CDR3 size: 11 residues. Trimming took 7 bases from V and 5 from J, leaving 11 bases between them. Germline V gives CDR1 DFQATT, CDR2 SNEGSKA (reference sequence). The CDR3 protein is CSGNGVETQYF. CDR3 nucleotides: TGCAGTGGGAATGGAGTTGAGACCCAGTACTTC.

This clone has only a few counts. V and J are TRBV30 and TRBJ1-5, with D possibly matching TRBD1 (6 bases). CDR3 length: 16 amino acids. Germline V gene data show CDR1 as GTSNPN and CDR2 as SVGIG (reference sequence). Trimming cost V 2 bases and J 3 bases, with 17 bases left between them. The CDR3 DNA reads TGTGCCTGGAGTCGTACAGGGCTCCTTAACAATCAGCCCCAGCATTTT. It translates to CAWSRTGLLNNQPQHF. Looking up the rest from reference TRBV30 and TRBJ1-5 gives the full variable domain: SQTIHQWPATLVQPVGSPLSLECTVEGTSNPNLYWYRQAAGRGLQLLFYSVGIGQISSEVPQNLSASRPQDRQFILSSKKLLLSDSGFYLCAWSRTGLLNNQPQHFGDGTRLSIL.

J is TRBJ2-1 and V is TRBV27; 8 bases map to TRBD2. Germline V gene data show CDR1 as MNHEY and CDR2 as SMNVEV (reference sequence). Trimming at V came to 2 bases and at J to 0 bases, leaving 0 bases not matched to a gene. The CDR3 consists of 15 residues. CDR3 in DNA: TGTGCCAGCAGTTTAAGCGGGAGCTCCTACAATGAGCAGTTCTTC. As protein: CASSLSGSSYNEQFF.

The chain recombines TRBV28 with TRBJ2-5, with 7 nucleotides matching TRBD1. The CDR3 loop spans 16 amino acids. Germline CDR1 and CDR2: MDHEN and SYDVKM. Unmatched junction bases numbered 13, after V lost 6 bases and J lost 3 bases. This CDR3 is CASSPFQTGTEETQYF. The CDR3 nucleotides are TGTGCCAGCAGCCCTTTTCAAACCGGGACAGAAGAGACCCAGTACTTC.

The gene calls are TRBV5-1 and TRBJ2-7, with D hard to call. The CDR3 runs 13 residues. Trimming pared 0 bases from V and 2 bases from J, leaving 6 bases between. Germline loops: CDR1 SGHRS, CDR2 YFSETQ. Here the CDR3 DNA reads TGCGCCAGCAGCTTGGACTTAGCCTACGAGCAGTACTTC. This sequence encodes CASSLDLAYEQYF.

The chain is built from TRBV13 and TRBJ2-2; 8 nucleotides agree with TRBD1. V gave up 1 base and J gave up 1 base; unmatched junction bases: 2. Germline assignment: CDR1 PRHDT and CDR2 FYEKMQ (reference sequence). This CDR3 has 16 residues. CDR3 nucleotide sequence: TGTGCCAGCAGCTTAGACGGACAGGGGAACACCGGGGAGCTGTTTTTT. Translation: CASSLDGQGNTGELFF.

The chain links TRBV6-1 to TRBJ1-5; 8 bases fit TRBD1. CDR1 and CDR2 (germline): MNHNS, SASEGT. This CDR3 contains 15 residues. V was pared by 5 bases and J by 3 bases, with 6 bases of the junction left unmatched. The CDR3 loop reads CASSLRGLNNQPQHF. The CDR3 DNA sequence: TGTGCCAGCAGTCTCAGGGGGCTTAACAATCAGCCCCAGCATTTT.

In this sample, this clone turned up once. J is TRBJ1-2 and V is TRBV7-9; the match to TRBD1 covers 8 bases. The CDR3 loop spans 16 amino acids. The J segment lost 4 bases and the V segment lost 5 bases, leaving 12 bases of the junction unmatched. Germline V lookup: CDR1 SEHNR, CDR2 FQNEAQ (reference sequence). The CDR3 DNA reads TGTGCCAGCAGCAAACGGGCCAGGGGGCGGGTCTATGGCTACACCTTC. It codes for CASSKRARGRVYGYTF.

The genes are TRBV27 and TRBJ1-1, with D possibly TRBD1 on 5 matching bases. Germline V gene sequence: CDR1 MNHEY, CDR2 SMNVEV (reference sequence). The V end was cut by 0 bases, the J end by 0 bases, with 8 bases between. The CDR3 is 15 residues long. The CDR3 DNA reads TGTGCCAGCAGTTTATCGACAGTTATGAACACTGAAGCTTTCTTT. Protein sequence: CASSLSTVMNTEAFF.

V and J are TRBV5-1 and TRBJ1-2; TRBD1 matches 7 bases. The V gene's germline CDR1 is SGHRS and CDR2 YFSETQ. This CDR3 has 12 residues. Trimming took 6 bases from V and 4 from J; bases not matched to a gene: 3. The CDR3 bases are TGCGCCAGCAAACAGGGGCCCTATGGCTACACCTTC. Its protein product is CASKQGPYGYTF.

The chain carries TRBV7-8 and TRBJ1-2; TRBD1 is a possible D gene (6 bases). The CDR3 totals 15 residues. The V gene lost 1 base and the J gene lost 2 bases, with 11 bases spanning the gap. Per germline, CDR1 SGHVS and CDR2 FQNEAQ. CDR3 in amino acids: CASSLGTANNYGYTF. CDR3 DNA sequence: TGTGCCAGCAGCTTAGGGACAGCTAACAACTATGGCTACACCTTC.

This clone appeared a single time. V usage is TRBV7-9 and J usage is TRBJ1-6; D gene ambiguous. The CDR3 extends over 12 amino acids. Germline V gene sequence: CDR1 SEHNR, CDR2 FQNEAQ (reference sequence). Trimming removed 3 bases from V and 8 bases from J, with 5 bases in between. The CDR3 spells CASSFRDSPLHF. The CDR3 region has the DNA TGTGCCAGCAGCTTCCGGGATTCACCCCTCCACTTT.

The rearrangement joins TRBV6-5 to TRBJ2-3; 8 nucleotides align to TRBD2. With 2 bases clipped from V and 1 base from J, the junction kept 2 bases outside the gene matches. Germline CDR1 is MNHEY and CDR2 is SVGAGI. The CDR3 consists of 15 residues. As DNA, the CDR3 is TGTGCCAGCAGTTACCTTAGCGGGGGCACAGATACGCAGTATTTT. It encodes CASSYLSGGTDTQYF.

The table lists this clone with a few counts. The chain carries TRBV6-1 and TRBJ2-7, with 7 bases lining up with TRBD1. J was trimmed by 0 bases and V by 1 base; bases with no gene match: 0. The CDR3 loop spans 14 amino acids. Germline V gene sequence: CDR1 MNHNS, CDR2 SASEGT. CDR3 in DNA: TGTGCCAGCAGTGAAGGGGACAGCTCCTACGAGCAGTACTTC. Protein product: CASSEGDSSYEQYF.

The chain links TRBV5-6 to TRBJ2-7; 7 nucleotides match TRBD1. Unmatched junction bases numbered 9, after V lost 4 bases and J lost 5 bases. From germline, CDR1 is SGHDT and CDR2 YYEEEE. The CDR3 totals 14 residues. The CDR3 nucleotides are TGTGCCAGCAGCCAGACCGGGACAGCAGACGAGCAGTACTTC. It is translated as CASSQTGTADEQYF. Full variable domain (rest looked up from reference TRBV5-6 and TRBJ2-7): DAGVTQSPTHLIKTRGQQVTLRCSPKSGHDTVSWYQQALGQGPQFIFQYYEEEERQRGNFPDRFSGHQFPNYSSELNVNALLLGDSALYLCASSQTGTADEQYFGPGTRLTVT.

The chain uses TRBV27 and TRBJ2-6, with TRBD1 matching 12 bases. J was trimmed by 4 bases and V by 4 bases; bases with no gene match: 20. Per the germline V gene, CDR1 is MNHEY and CDR2 is SMNVEV (reference sequence). CDR3 size: 22 residues. This chain's CDR3 is CASSSSPPSGQGAQGGANVLTF. In DNA, the CDR3 is TGTGCCAGCAGTTCCTCCCCCCCCTCGGGACAGGGGGCCCAGGGGGGGGCCAACGTCCTGACTTTC.

The rearrangement uses TRBV4-1 and TRBJ1-2; D gene uncertain. Trimming removed 3 bases at V and 0 bases at J, with 11 bases between. Germline V lookup: CDR1 MGHRA, CDR2 YSYEKL. The CDR3 length is 15 residues. CDR3 DNA sequence: TGCGCCAGCAGCCAGGTACCGGGAGCTAACTATGGCTACACCTTC. It yields the protein CASSQVPGANYGYTF.